The rows below give T cell receptor beta chains drawn from one sample of a study of shared T cell receptors in the human thymus. Sequencing used immunoSEQ multiplex PCR; TCRdb keeps in-frame clones, though not all of them. The table lists 500,000 to 750,000 clones, roughly 90% of them singletons. In addition, the sample was reused for a study of human thymus T cells.

Sequencing was carried out using thymocytes. These receptors all come from a boy younger than two with a congenital heart defect. Both conserved end residues are part of each CDR3. Each record gives: clone size, V gene, D gene, J gene, CDR3 protein, CDR3 DNA. A D gene is named only where the DNA matches it firmly. Clone size is shown for a subset of rows, as once, few, many or a class of expanded clone.

few,TRBV5-1,TRBD2,TRBJ2-7,CASRPLAGANYEQYF,TGCGCCAGCAGACCTCTAGCGGGGGCTAACTACGAGCAGTACTTC
.,TRBV20-1,.,TRBJ1-1,CSASSTEAFF,TGCAGTGCTAGCAGCACTGAAGCTTTCTTT
.,TRBV18,.,TRBJ2-7,CASSSEGYEQYF,TGTGCCAGCTCGTCCGAGGGCTACGAGCAGTACTTC
.,TRBV19,TRBD1,TRBJ1-5,CASSHGTGSNQPQHF,TGTGCCAGTAGCCACGGGACAGGTAGCAATCAGCCCCAGCATTTT
.,TRBV27,.,TRBJ1-1,CASSLDTGTTEAFF,TGTGCCAGCAGTTTAGATACAGGGACCACTGAAGCTTTCTTT
.,TRBV6-6,TRBD1,TRBJ1-5,CASHSFRQGLNQPQHF,TGTGCCAGCCACTCCTTCCGACAGGGTCTTAATCAGCCCCAGCATTTT
.,TRBV13,TRBD2,TRBJ2-2,CASSPIGLAGSGELFF,TGTGCCAGCAGCCCGATCGGACTAGCGGGGTCCGGGGAGCTGTTTTTT
.,TRBV4-1,.,TRBJ2-4,CASSHPPRVGAKNIQYF,TGCGCCAGCAGCCATCCACCCCGGGTAGGCGCCAAAAACATTCAGTACTTC
.,TRBV4-3,TRBD2,TRBJ2-3,CASSQDRAGGPDTQYF,TGCGCCAGCAGCCAAGATAGGGCGGGAGGGCCTGATACGCAGTATTTT
.,TRBV7-9,.,TRBJ2-5,CASSLGGGGADETQYF,TGTGCCAGCAGCTTAGGAGGAGGGGGCGCGGACGAGACCCAGTACTTC
once,TRBV4-1,.,TRBJ2-3,CASSQDPGLVDTQYF,TGCGCCAGCAGCCAAGATCCTGGTCTAGTAGATACGCAGTATTTT
.,TRBV10-3,TRBD2,TRBJ2-1,CATARMVAGAGSEQFF,TGTGCCACCGCCAGGATGGTAGCGGGAGCGGGGAGTGAGCAGTTCTTC
.,TRBV7-8,TRBD1,TRBJ2-7,CASSLGAPGTVSYEQYF,TGTGCCAGCAGCTTAGGAGCCCCCGGGACAGTTTCCTACGAGCAGTACTTC
.,TRBV7-4,.,TRBJ2-5,CASSLETAARETQYF,TGTGCCAGCAGCTTAGAAACGGCGGCCAGAGAGACCCAGTACTTC
.,TRBV14,.,TRBJ1-3,CASSQVGRVYGNTIYF,TGTGCCAGCAGCCAAGTCGGCAGGGTATATGGAAACACCATATATTTT
once,TRBV11-3,.,TRBJ1-2,CASSLEDGPGDTYGYTF,TGTGCCAGCAGCTTAGAAGACGGACCGGGGGATACCTATGGCTACACCTTC
.,TRBV12-5,TRBD1,TRBJ2-5,CASGWKQGKETQYF,TGTGCTAGTGGTTGGAAACAGGGGAAAGAGACCCAGTACTTC
.,TRBV10-3,.,TRBJ2-7,CAISARVGALEYF,TGTGCCATCAGTGCGAGGGTGGGGGCGTTGGAGTACTTC
.,TRBV9,.,TRBJ1-2,CASSARRGGYGYTF,TGTGCCAGCAGCGCCCGCAGGGGTGGCTATGGCTACACCTTC
.,TRBV5-8,.,TRBJ1-5,CASSLQDNQPQHF,TGTGCCAGCAGCTTACAGGACAATCAGCCCCAGCATTTT
.,TRBV15,.,TRBJ2-7,CATSREYLLYEQYF,TGTGCCACCAGCAGGGAGTATCTACTCTACGAGCAGTACTTC
.,TRBV6-1,TRBD2,TRBJ2-1,CASSEKFLGLAGHLNEQFF,TGTGCCAGCAGTGAAAAATTCTTGGGTCTAGCGGGCCACCTCAATGAGCAGTTCTTC